These 25 T cell receptor beta chains share one sample of origin, sequenced in a study of PD-1 blockade in classical Hodgkin lymphoma (dated by TCRdb to between 2020 and 2021). The sample's time point label, in plain terms: cycle 4 day 1 (C4D1), after 6 weeks of nivolumab. Relapse after autologous stem cell transplantation had occurred in all trial patients, and cohorts A, B and C were distinguished by prior brentuximab vedotin exposure. A Miltenyi CD8+ T cell isolation kit was used for magnetic negative selection to purify CD8+ T cells from thawed PBMCs. The receptor library was made with the immunoSEQ multiplex PCR assay. As stored in TCRdb, this immuneACCESS dataset retains in-frame rearrangements with V and J assigned. A fraction of the clones does not appear; measured against another copy, unresolved V genes explain less than half of the discrepancy, and the remainder lacks a known reason. This sample has 4,200 or so clones in its table, and around 72% of those were observed once. The ten biggest clones cover approximately 35% of the sample.

Sample: CD8+ T cells from blood, taken before the fourth cycle of nivolumab. The receptors stem from a human donor with classical Hodgkin lymphoma.

The rearrangement uses TRBV11-3 and TRBJ2-7, with a weak D call TRBD1 (6 bases). CDR3 length equals 15 residues. Germline CDR1 and CDR2: SGHNT and YENEEA. Deletions cut 2 bases from V and 6 bases from J, with 17 bases between. CDR3 nucleotide sequence: TGTGCCAGCAGCTTACAGGGGACCACGGGGAGCGAGCAGTACTTC. The encoded protein is CASSLQGTTGSEQYF.

In its sample, this clone was seen a few times. This chain uses TRBV5-4 with TRBJ2-7, with D maybe TRBD1 (5 bases). The CDR3 consists of 15 residues. Germline V gene data show CDR1 as SGHNT and CDR2 as YYREEE (reference sequence). V was cut by 4 bases and J by 0 bases, with 14 bases left in between. Here the CDR3 reads CASSQDTTSSYEQYV. The CDR3 bases are TGTGCCAGCAGCCAGGACACGACGAGCTCCTACGAGCAGTACGTC.

V and J are TRBV6-6 and TRBJ1-2; no reliable D call. This CDR3 region has 15 residues. The V end lost 2 bases, the J end lost 1 base, and 11 bases lay between the germline ends. From germline, CDR1 is MNHNY and CDR2 SVGAGI (reference sequence). The CDR3 reads CASSYVEPHNYGYTF. The CDR3 DNA reads TGTGCCAGCAGTTACGTGGAACCCCATAACTATGGCTACACCTTC.

V gene TRBV29-1 combines with J gene TRBJ2-1, with unresolved D. The CDR3 sequence is 13 residues long. Between the trimmed V and J ends, which lost 7 bases and 6 bases, there was a span of 16 bases. Germline CDR1 is SQVTM and CDR2 is ANQGSEA. The CDR3 nucleotides are TGCAGCGAGGCCGGACGGTTAAGCAATGAGCAGTTCTTC. Its translation is CSEAGRLSNEQFF.

Relative to its sample, this clone is medium-sized. The genes are TRBV25-1 and TRBJ2-7; 8 bases are a match to TRBD1. The V gene end was trimmed by 7 bases and the J gene end by 7 bases; junction bases not matched to a gene: 12. CDR3 length: 14 amino acids. Germline lookup yields CDR1 MGHDK and CDR2 SYGVNS. CDR3 coding DNA: TGTGCCAGCATTAGGACAGGGACGTCGGGTGAGCAGTACTTC. Amino acid sequence: CASIRTGTSGEQYF.

The chain employs TRBV19 and TRBJ1-5; the D is unclear. Germline assignment: CDR1 LNHDA and CDR2 SQIVND (reference sequence). The CDR3 contains 10 residues. Trimming left V 9 bases short and J 5 bases short, with 5 bases between. CDR3 DNA sequence: TGTGCCAGCGGTTATCAGCCCCAGCATTTT. The encoded protein is CASGYQPQHF.

CDR3 nucleotides: TGTGCCAGCAGTTACTCACTAGCGGGATTGACAGATACGCAGTATTTT. Residues: CASSYSLAGLTDTQYF. The chain recombines TRBV6-5 with TRBJ2-3; 10 positions agree with TRBD2. CDR3 size: 16 residues. Germline V gene data show CDR1 as MNHEY and CDR2 as SVGAGI. V was clipped by 0 bases and J by 3 bases; unmatched bases: 3.

In this sample, this clone turned up once. The CDR3, as DNA: TGTGCCAGCAGCGAAACAGGGGCCGGGGAGCTGTTTTTT. It yields the protein CASSETGAGELFF. This rearrangement joins TRBV9 to TRBJ2-2, with TRBD1 matching 7 bases. This CDR3 spans 13 amino acids. V gave up 3 bases and J gave up 6 bases; unmatched junction bases: 2. Germline V lookup: CDR1 SGDLS, CDR2 YYNGEE.

The CDR3 DNA reads as TGTGCCAGCAGCAGATCTCTAGCGGGAGGGCCCCATGAGCAGTTCTTC. Translated: CASSRSLAGGPHEQFF. The chain combines TRBV11-2 with TRBJ2-1, with 12 bases aligning to TRBD2. CDR3 length: 16 amino acids. The trim removed 5 bases at V and 8 bases at J, leaving 10 bases unmatched. The germline V gene has CDR1 SGHAT and CDR2 FQNNGV.

The chain joins TRBV5-1 to TRBJ2-5; 12 nucleotides agree with TRBD2. After removal of 5 bases from V and 2 bases from J, the junction contained 7 bases not matched to a gene. Germline V gene lookup returns CDR1 SGHRS and CDR2 YFSETQ. The CDR3 consists of 16 residues. The CDR3 is CASRLAGGGVQETQYF. The CDR3 nucleotides are TGCGCCAGCAGACTAGCGGGAGGCGGGGTTCAAGAGACCCAGTACTTC.

This chain connects TRBV7-8 to TRBJ1-6; D remains unclear. Trimming shortened V by 1 base and J by 2 bases, and 12 bases separated the two germline ends. The CDR3 is made up of 17 amino acids. Germline CDR1 and CDR2: SGHVS and FQNEAQ. The CDR3 protein is CASSLGWEGTYNSPLHF. In nucleotides, the CDR3 is TGTGCCAGCAGCTTAGGGTGGGAGGGAACCTATAATTCACCCCTCCACTTT.

This chain connects TRBV13 to TRBJ1-4; D unclear. V gave up 6 bases and J gave up 7 bases, with 9 bases separating them. The CDR3 runs to 12 residues. CDR1 is PRHDT and CDR2 is FYEKMQ in the germline V gene (reference sequence). The CDR3 spells CASSLSPEKLFF. The CDR3 DNA reads TGTGCCAGCAGTTTATCCCCTGAAAAACTGTTTTTT.

Concerning this clone itself: Within the sample, other DNA sequences also encode this same CDR3. The chain is built from TRBV5-6 and TRBJ2-7, with a tentative D call TRBD1 (5 bases). Trimming removed 4 bases at V and 3 bases at J, with 14 bases between. Germline lookup yields CDR1 SGHDT and CDR2 YYEEEE. CDR3 length: 14 amino acids. For the CDR3, the DNA is TGTGCCAGCAGCCTTGGGGCTGGTTTCTACGAGCAGTACTTC. Translation gives CASSLGAGFYEQYF.

The V call is TRBV4-1, the J call TRBJ2-7; 8 nucleotides line up with TRBD2. The CDR3 has 17 amino acids. Germline V gene data show CDR1 as MGHRA and CDR2 as YSYEKL. Trimming removed 6 bases from V and 3 bases from J; junction bases left unmatched: 16. The chain's CDR3 is CASRKDGLAGWSYEQYF. In DNA form, the CDR3 reads TGCGCCAGCAGAAAAGACGGACTAGCCGGTTGGAGCTACGAGCAGTACTTC.

The V and J genes are TRBV5-8 and TRBJ2-5; a possible D gene is TRBD1 (6 bases). The CDR3 is 15 amino acids. V lost 5 bases, J lost 5 bases, and 19 bases lay in between. Germline-derived CDR1 and CDR2 are SGHTS and YDEGEE. The CDR3, as DNA: TGTGCCAGCAGAAGTCAAACAGGGATGCACGAGACCCAGTACTTC. Protein sequence: CASRSQTGMHETQYF. Supplemented by reference TRBV5-8 and TRBJ2-5, the full variable domain reads EAGVTQSPTHLIKTRGQQATLRCSPISGHTSVYWYQQALGLGLQFLLWYDEGEERNRGNFPPRFSGRQFPNYSSELNVNALELEDSALYLCASRSQTGMHETQYFGPGTRLLVL.

The chain couples TRBV6-5 to TRBJ2-5, with D possibly being TRBD1 or TRBD2 (5 bases each). CDR1 MNHEY and CDR2 SVGAGI come from the germline V gene. This CDR3 comprises 14 residues. The V and J ends lost 7 bases and 3 bases respectively, with 15 bases between them. The DNA for the CDR3 is TGTGCCAGCAAGGGACCCAGGGCAGAAGAGACCCAGTACTTC. It specifies CASKGPRAEETQYF.

This rearrangement joins TRBV13 to TRBJ1-2; no definite D call. Looked up from germline, CDR1 is PRHDT and CDR2 is FYEKMQ (reference sequence). Trimming pared 4 bases from V and 6 bases from J, leaving 6 bases between. The CDR3 length is 11 residues. CDR3 residues: CASSYENGYTF. The CDR3 DNA reads TGTGCCAGCAGCTACGAGAATGGCTACACCTTC.

The genes are TRBV10-1 and TRBJ1-5, with 7 bases lining up with TRBD1. Germline CDR1 reads WNHNN; CDR2 reads SYGVQD (reference sequence). The CDR3 length is 20 residues. V lost 2 bases to trimming and J lost 0 bases; unmatched junction nucleotides: 16. CDR3 protein: CASSEVFCIGQVLSNQPQHF. CDR3 DNA: TGCGCCAGCAGTGAGGTGTTTTGTATTGGACAGGTACTTAGCAATCAGCCCCAGCATTTT.

This rearrangement joins TRBV4-3 to TRBJ2-1; the match to TRBD1 covers 9 bases. CDR1 LGHNA and CDR2 YSLEER come from the germline V gene. V lost 1 base and J lost 3; bases outside the gene matches: 19. This CDR3 has 21 residues. In nucleotides, the CDR3 is TGCGCCAGCAGCCAAGGGCCAAGGACAGGGGAAGGCTGGTGGAACTACAATGAGCAGTTCTTC. Its protein product is CASSQGPRTGEGWWNYNEQFF.

The gene calls are TRBV5-1 and TRBJ2-7; D is ambiguous. Trimming left V 0 bases short and J 0 bases short, with 7 bases between. The CDR3 runs 14 residues. Germline assignment: CDR1 SGHRS and CDR2 YFSETQ. The CDR3 DNA is TGCGCCAGCAGCTTGGTGCCGGGCTCCTACGAGCAGTACGTC. Translating it yields CASSLVPGSYEQYV.

The rearrangement uses TRBV19 and TRBJ2-3; a weak D match, TRBD2 (6 bases). CDR1 and CDR2 from the germline V gene are LNHDA and SQIVND (reference sequence). The germline V and J ends were trimmed by 6 bases and 0 bases, with 10 bases remaining between them. The CDR3 has 14 amino acids. DNA for the CDR3: TGTGCCAGTAGGAGCGGGTCTAGCACAGATACGCAGTATTTT. Its translation: CASRSGSSTDTQYF.

CDR3 amino acids: CASSSTGQGEQYV. CDR3 DNA sequence: TGTGCCAGCAGCTCTACTGGACAAGGCGAGCAGTACGTC. The rearrangement joins TRBV27 to TRBJ2-7; perhaps TRBD1 as D (5 bases). CDR3 length: 13 residues. Germline CDR1 MNHEY, CDR2 SMNVEV (reference sequence). Trimming removed 6 bases from V and 6 bases from J, with 15 bases in between.

This chain joins TRBV30 and TRBJ2-1; D is unresolved. CDR1 and CDR2 from the germline V gene are GTSNPN and SVGIG (reference sequence). CDR3 size: 10 residues. V shed 6 bases and J shed 9 bases, with 9 bases lying between them. This CDR3 is CACYFGEQFF. CDR3 sequence (DNA): TGTGCCTGTTACTTCGGTGAGCAGTTCTTC.

This clone has a handful of counts. The chain links TRBV29-1 to TRBJ2-7; D may be TRBD1 or TRBD2 (5 bases each). The CDR3 runs to 10 residues. Per the germline V gene, CDR1 is SQVTM and CDR2 is ANQGSEA. The V end was cut by 8 bases, the J end by 12 bases, with 17 bases between. This CDR3 is CSREWGKRYF. The CDR3 DNA reads TGCAGCAGAGAGTGGGGGAAGAGGTACTTC.

The rearrangement uses TRBV28 and TRBJ2-1; possible D gene TRBD2, 6 bases. The CDR3 runs 17 residues. Germline loops: CDR1 MDHEN, CDR2 SYDVKM. Trimming cost V 1 base and J 3 bases, with 16 bases left between them. CDR3 residues: CASSLFRENLRYNEQFF. DNA of the CDR3: TGTGCCAGCAGTTTATTCCGGGAGAACCTACGCTACAATGAGCAGTTCTTC.